Following are 24 T cell receptor beta chains from one sample sequenced in a study of cytotoxic CD8 clonotypes in ibrutinib-treated CLL. The data were produced by immunoSEQ multiplex PCR, yet TCRdb's version contains in-frame clones alone and is incomplete. The sample records approximately 100,000 clones, 70% to 85% being singletons. The sample in question was PBMCs, obtained after 12 months of ibrutinib treatment. These receptors all come from a human donor with chronic lymphocytic leukemia.

The chain couples TRBV5-1 to TRBJ1-4, with TRBD1 identical over 8 bases. Germline CDR1 reads SGHRS; CDR2 reads YFSETQ. J gave up 7 bases and V 4 bases, and 6 bases lay outside the gene matches. The CDR3 is 14 amino acids. The CDR3 region is CASSTGQGAEKLFF. The CDR3 DNA sequence: TGCGCCAGCAGCACCGGACAGGGCGCTGAAAAACTGTTTTTT.

The chain has TRBV11-3 and TRBJ2-3; 8 bases line up with TRBD2. The germline V gene encodes CDR1 SGHNT and CDR2 YENEEA. The trim removed 9 bases at V and 5 bases at J, leaving 16 bases unmatched. The CDR3 runs to 16 residues. CDR3 loop: CASYPGGGLDGDTQYF. The CDR3 region has the DNA TGTGCCAGTTACCCGGGGGGGGGCCTCGATGGAGATACGCAGTATTTT.

V usage is TRBV6-6 and J usage is TRBJ2-1; TRBD2 matches at 8 bases. CDR1 is MNHNY and CDR2 is SVGAGI in the germline V gene (reference sequence). J gave up 7 bases and V 3 bases, and 8 bases lay outside the gene matches. This CDR3 is built from 15 residues. This CDR3 is CASSYLGGGTNEQFF. The DNA for the CDR3 is TGTGCCAGCAGTTATTTGGGCGGGGGGACGAATGAGCAGTTCTTC.

The chain joins TRBV18 to TRBJ1-1; D not resolved. This CDR3 comprises 15 residues. V dropped 0 bases and J dropped 0 bases, with 8 bases sitting between them. Germline V lookup: CDR1 KGHSH, CDR2 LQKENI. CDR3 loop: CASSPPSRMNTEAFF. CDR3 nucleotides: TGTGCCAGCTCACCACCGTCCAGGATGAACACTGAAGCTTTCTTT.

The chain is built from TRBV7-2 and TRBJ2-2, with TRBD1 matching over 7 bases. With 6 bases clipped from V and 5 bases from J, the junction kept 15 bases outside the gene matches. Germline V gene data show CDR1 as SGHTA and CDR2 as FQGNSA. This CDR3 has 17 amino acids. The CDR3 nucleotides read TGTGCCAGCAGTACTCCAAGGGGACAGAGTATGACCGGGGAGCTGTTTTTT. Amino acid sequence: CASSTPRGQSMTGELFF.

J is TRBJ1-2 and V is TRBV18, with TRBD1 identical over 11 bases. Germline CDR1 reads KGHSH; CDR2 reads LQKENI. V trimming: 3 bases; J trimming: 4 bases; junction bases outside the gene matches: 4. The CDR3 loop spans 15 amino acids. CDR3 protein: CASSPPGTGGYGYTF. CDR3 in DNA: TGTGCCAGCTCACCCCCTGGGACAGGGGGCTATGGCTACACCTTC.

V and J are TRBV2 and TRBJ1-5; TRBD1 agrees at 7 bases. Trimming cost V 4 bases and J 5 bases; bases outside gene matches: 2. Germline CDR1 and CDR2: SNHLY and FYNNEI. The CDR3 is made up of 13 amino acids. CDR3 sequence (DNA): TGTGCCAGCAGTGGACAGGGCGATCAGCCCCAGCATTTT. Its protein product is CASSGQGDQPQHF. The complete variable domain, with remaining parts taken from reference TRBV2 and TRBJ1-5, reads EPEVTQTPSHQVTQMGQEVILRCVPISNHLYFYWYRQILGQKVEFLVSFYNNEISEKSEIFDDQFSVERPDGSNFTLKIRSTKLEDSAMYFCASSGQGDQPQHFGDGTRLSIL.

The chain uses TRBV29-1 and TRBJ2-5; TRBD2 matches at 9 bases. The CDR3 has 14 amino acids. V shed 7 bases, J shed 2 bases, and the junction held 8 bases outside the gene matches. Germline V CDR1 and CDR2: SQVTM, ANQGSEA. CDR3 amino acids: CSARLAVLQETQYF. CDR3 nucleotide sequence: TGCAGCGCCCGACTAGCGGTACTACAAGAGACCCAGTACTTC.

The rearrangement uses TRBV7-3 and TRBJ1-1; 8 nucleotides agree with TRBD1. The CDR3 runs 13 residues. The trim removed 4 bases at V and 5 bases at J, leaving 3 bases unmatched. CDR1 SGHTA and CDR2 FQGTGA come from the germline V gene. The CDR3 bases are TGTGCCAGCAGCTATAACAGGGGGACTGAAGCTTTCTTT. It specifies CASSYNRGTEAFF.

This clone was found once. The V and J genes are TRBV30 and TRBJ2-5, with D maybe TRBD2 (5 bases). V lost 3 bases, J lost 2 bases, and 10 bases lay in between. Germline values: CDR1 GTSNPN, CDR2 SVGIG (reference sequence). The CDR3 contains 13 residues. The CDR3 bases are TGTGCCTGGAGCCAGACGGGACAAGAGACCCAGTACTTC. It yields the protein CAWSQTGQETQYF.

The gene calls are TRBV21-1 and TRBJ2-7; the D segment call TRBD2 is taken from the table without a DNA check. TRBV21-1 is recorded as a pseudogene. This CDR3 is built from 14 residues. The CDR3 nucleotides are TGTGCCAGCAGCACGGTAAGAAGCTCCTACGAGCAGTACTTC. This gives the protein CASSTVRSSYEQYF.

The rearrangement joins TRBV7-4 to TRBJ1-4; maybe TRBD1 (6 bases). The V end lost 8 bases, the J end lost 6 bases, and 13 bases lay between the germline ends. The CDR3 has 13 amino acids. Germline CDR1 SGHVT, CDR2 SQSDAQ. The DNA for the CDR3 is TGTGCCAGCCGACGGGACACTCATGAAAAACTGTTTTTT. This gives the protein CASRRDTHEKLFF. The full variable domain, with the rest looked up from reference TRBV7-4 and TRBJ1-4, is GAGVSQSPRYKVAKRGRDVALRCDSISGHVTLYWYRQTLGQGSEVLTYSQSDAQRDKSGRPSGRFSAERPERSVSTLKIQRTEQGDSAVYLCASRRDTHEKLFFGSGTQLSVL.

This chain joins TRBV6-6 and TRBJ1-5; D may be TRBD1 (5 bases). V gave up 10 bases and J gave up 5 bases, with 12 bases separating them. CDR1 is MNHNY, CDR2 SVGAGI, per germline (reference sequence). The CDR3 consists of 12 residues. CDR3 bases: TGTGCCACCTCCGGGGGGGATCAGCCCCAGCATTTT. Residues: CATSGGDQPQHF.

The V and J genes are TRBV6-5 and TRBJ1-3; D gene unclear. Germline-derived CDR1 and CDR2 are MNHEY and SVGAGI. The CDR3 runs to 14 residues. V was clipped by 0 bases and J by 0 bases, with 3 bases between them. The chain's CDR3 is CASSYSHSGNTIYF. The CDR3 DNA reads TGTGCCAGCAGTTACTCTCACTCTGGAAACACCATATATTTT.

About this clone itself: Other nucleotide sequences in the sample specify the same CDR3. This chain uses TRBV25-1 with TRBJ1-5; no clear D gene. CDR3 length equals 12 residues. With 5 bases removed from V and 2 bases from J, the gap between germline ends came to 4 bases. The V gene's germline CDR1 is MGHDK and CDR2 SYGVNS. CDR3 nucleotides: TGTGCCAGCAGTTTAGGCAATCAGCCCCAGCATTTT. It yields the protein CASSLGNQPQHF.

This clone has a handful of counts. The chain uses TRBV2 and TRBJ1-1, with D possibly matching TRBD1 (5 bases). CDR1 is SNHLY and CDR2 is FYNNEI in the germline V gene. This CDR3 has 14 residues. Trimming took 6 bases from V and 4 from J, leaving 15 bases between them. CDR3 coding DNA: TGTGCCAGCAGCAATGGGGGGTCGGCCACTGAAGCTTTCTTT. Translation: CASSNGGSATEAFF.

This chain links TRBV18 with TRBJ1-3; D gene ambiguous. The CDR3 spans 15 residues. CDR1 is KGHSH and CDR2 is LQKENI in the germline V gene. V lost 3 bases and J 1 base, leaving 10 bases between the germline ends. CDR3 protein: CASSPTGGSGNTIYF. Written as DNA, the CDR3 is TGTGCCAGCTCACCGACGGGCGGATCTGGAAACACCATATATTTT.

The CDR3 loop reads CASSLRDRGIYEQYF. The CDR3 nucleotides are TGTGCCAGCAGTTTGCGGGACAGGGGAATATACGAGCAGTACTTC. The rearrangement uses TRBV27 and TRBJ2-7; TRBD1 agrees at 10 bases. The germline gives CDR1 MNHEY, CDR2 SMNVEV (reference sequence). The CDR3 contains 15 residues. The V and J ends lost 3 bases and 4 bases, in that order; junction bases with no gene match: 6.

V and J are TRBV7-2 and TRBJ1-2; 8 bases line up with TRBD1. Germline trimming cut 4 bases from V and 3 bases from J; bases unmatched to any gene: 4. The CDR3 length is 14 residues. CDR1 SGHTA and CDR2 FQGNSA come from the germline V gene. The CDR3 protein is CASSSGQGYYGYTF. In nucleotides, the CDR3 is TGTGCCAGCAGCTCAGGACAGGGATACTATGGCTACACCTTC.

This chain joins TRBV19 and TRBJ2-6; D perhaps matches TRBD1 (6 bases). Trimming took 1 base from V and 2 from J, leaving 9 bases between them. Germline CDR1 and CDR2: LNHDA and SQIVND (reference sequence). CDR3 size: 16 residues. CDR3 DNA sequence: TGTGCCAGTAGTATAGGAGGGGGTGCTGGGGCCAACGTCCTGACTTTC. Protein: CASSIGGGAGANVLTF. Together with reference TRBV19 and TRBJ2-6, the CDR3 gives the full variable domain: DGGITQSPKYLFRKEGQNVTLSCEQNLNHDAMYWYRQDPGQGLRLIYYSQIVNDFQKGDIAEGYSVSREKKESFPLTVTSAQKNPTAFYLCASSIGGGAGANVLTFGAGSRLTVL.

The rearrangement joins TRBV5-1 to TRBJ2-2; no clear D gene. This CDR3 is built from 14 residues. Trimming shortened V by 4 bases and J by 5 bases, and 12 bases separated the two germline ends. The germline CDR1 and CDR2 sequences are SGHRS and YFSETQ. The chain's CDR3 is CASSPDRATGELFF. As DNA, the CDR3 is TGCGCCAGCAGCCCAGATAGAGCTACCGGGGAGCTGTTTTTT.

This clone was observed a few times. The chain employs TRBV18 and TRBJ2-7, with D tentatively TRBD2 (6 bases). The CDR3 loop spans 15 amino acids. V lost 0 bases to trimming and J lost 3 bases, with 12 bases between them. The germline CDR1 and CDR2 sequences are KGHSH and LQKENI. CDR3 nucleotides: TGTGCCAGCTCACCACCGTCGGTGGGGGGCTACGAGCAGTACTTC. Translating gives CASSPPSVGGYEQYF.

In its sample, this clone was seen once. The V gene is TRBV30, the J gene TRBJ1-5; unclear D gene. Germline V lookup: CDR1 GTSNPN, CDR2 SVGIG (reference sequence). V shed 0 bases and J shed 0 bases, with 15 bases lying between them. The CDR3 is made up of 17 amino acids. CDR3 bases: TGTGCCTGGAGTGTTTCACCGTCCTCTTATAGCAATCAGCCCCAGCATTTT. Its protein is CAWSVSPSSYSNQPQHF.

The table lists this clone with a few counts. This rearrangement joins TRBV18 to TRBJ1-5; 7 nucleotides agree with TRBD1. The germline CDR1 and CDR2 sequences are KGHSH and LQKENI. The ends lost 3 bases at V and 3 bases at J; junction bases unmatched: 2. The CDR3 is 14 residues long. In nucleotides, the CDR3 is TGTGCCAGCTCACCTGGGACAGACAATCAGCCCCAGCATTTT. The encoded protein is CASSPGTDNQPQHF.